This entry is about one T cell receptor beta chain. Methods used by the authors: Quantification of nucleated cells was approximated via reference gene primer amplification. Clones were read by immunoSEQ multiplex PCR, and TCRdb kept only the in-frame ones, dropping some. The V and J calls and clone size come from that table; D and trimming were worked out from the DNA. This sample has about 290,000 clones, with around four fifths found just once. This sample stems from a study of blood T cell repertoires in COVID-19. For the study at large: The analysed material was cDNA or gDNA that came from T cells, B-cell-depleted T cells, or PBMCs.

Germline loops: CDR1 WSHSY, CDR2 SAAADI. This CDR3 region has 15 residues. Trimming took off 0 bases at V and 5 bases at J, with 11 bases between the two ends. Input material: peripheral blood. This receptor was identified in a woman aged 50 to 65 with active or convalescent COVID-19. The rearrangement joins TRBV10-2 to TRBJ1-5; TRBD1 is a possible D gene (6 bases). CDR3 loop: CASSESGGAYQPQHF. In nucleotides, the CDR3 is TGCGCCAGCAGTGAGTCGGGGGGGGCGTATCAGCCCCAGCATTTT.